These 29 T cell receptor beta chains came from one sample sequenced in a study of beta chain features in type 1 diabetes. These receptors' antigens are unknown. Study observations and caveats: When Type 1 diabetes patients were examined, their TCRB CDR3s proved moderately but significantly shorter in all four CD4+ subsets.

Investigators reverse transcribed all isolated RNA, so they sequenced expressed TCRB transcripts. Clones were sequenced by immunoSEQ multiplex PCR, and TCRdb holds only the in-frame ones, with some missing. The sample shows roughly 180,000 clones, about 7.8% of them seen only once. What was sequenced was central memory CD4+ T cells from blood. The receptors originated from a woman between 40 and 55 years old with type 1 diabetes.

This chain connects TRBV2 to TRBJ1-4; D may be TRBD1 (5 bases). CDR1 and CDR2 (germline): SNHLY, FYNNEI. The CDR3 has 13 residues. Written as DNA, the CDR3 is TGTGCTAAATCTGAACAGCGGGACGAAAAACTGTTTTTT. Its translation is CAKSEQRDEKLFF.

The V gene is TRBV18, the J gene TRBJ1-1; D gene uncertain. Germline V lookup: CDR1 KGHSH, CDR2 LQKENI. With 2 bases removed from V and 3 bases from J, the gap between germline ends came to 10 bases. There are 14 residues in the CDR3. CDR3 amino acids: CASSPGTEHTEAFF. The CDR3 DNA reads as TGTGCCAGCTCACCAGGTACCGAGCACACTGAAGCTTTCTTT. The full variable domain, completed using reference TRBV18 and TRBJ1-1, is NAGVMQNPRHLVRRRGQEARLRCSPMKGHSHVYWYRQLPEEGLKFMVYLQKENIIDESGMPKERFSAEFPKEGPSILRIQQVVRGDSAAYFCASSPGTEHTEAFFGQGTRLTVV.

This clone was counted between two and nine times. This rearrangement joins TRBV30 to TRBJ1-1, with D perhaps TRBD1 (6 bases). The V end lost 8 bases, the J end lost 5 bases, and 9 bases lay between the germline ends. Germline CDR1 and CDR2: GTSNPN and SVGIG (reference sequence). This CDR3 is built from 10 residues. The CDR3 DNA reads as TGTGCCCAGGGGCGGACTGAAGCTTTCTTT. Residues: CAQGRTEAFF.

This clone was seen only a few times. The chain employs TRBV7-6 and TRBJ1-1; D may be TRBD1 (6 bases). Per the germline V gene, CDR1 is SGHVS and CDR2 is FNYEAQ. CDR3 size: 15 residues. V lost 2 bases and J lost 4, with 14 bases in between. CDR3 DNA: TGTGCCAGCAGCTTATCTGGGGCGGGGGCCACTGAAGCTTTCTTT. Translating it yields CASSLSGAGATEAFF.

The genes are TRBV6-5 and TRBJ2-7; no definite D call. Trimming took off 0 bases at V and 3 bases at J, with 6 bases between the two ends. Germline CDR1 and CDR2: MNHEY and SVGAGI. The CDR3 extends over 13 amino acids. CDR3 nucleotides: TGTGCCAGCAGTTACTCGAGAGTCTACGAGCAGTACTTC. Its protein is CASSYSRVYEQYF.

This clone was detected only a few times. The chain is built from TRBV10-3 and TRBJ2-3, with 8 bases aligning to TRBD1. The CDR3 consists of 13 residues. Germline-derived CDR1 and CDR2 are ENHRY and SYGVKD. Losses at the gene ends were 11 bases for V and 6 bases for J; bases not matched to a gene: 10. The CDR3 loop reads CAAGQGGTDTQYF. Here the CDR3 DNA reads TGTGCCGCCGGACAGGGTGGAACGGATACGCAGTATTTT.

The chain combines TRBV2 with TRBJ2-5, with D perhaps TRBD2 (5 bases). In germline, CDR1 is SNHLY, CDR2 FYNNEI. The CDR3 covers 15 residues. V was clipped by 5 bases and J by 4 bases, with 17 bases between them. This CDR3 reads CASSRDSGMGETQYF. The CDR3 DNA reads as TGTGCCAGCAGTAGAGACTCGGGGATGGGAGAGACCCAGTACTTC.

The chain is built from TRBV28 and TRBJ1-1, with a tentative D call TRBD1 (6 bases). Germline lookup yields CDR1 MDHEN and CDR2 SYDVKM. V lost 4 bases, J lost 5 bases, and 20 bases lay in between. The CDR3 has 16 residues. CDR3 sequence reads: CASSSPETGQGTEAFF. The CDR3 DNA reads as TGTGCCAGCAGTTCCCCGGAGACAGGCCAGGGTACTGAAGCTTTCTTT. Full variable domain (remainder filled in from reference TRBV28 and TRBJ1-1): DVKVTQSSRYLVKRTGEKVFLECVQDMDHENMFWYRQDPGLGLRLIYFSYDVKMKEKGDIPEGYSVSREKKERFSLILESASTNQTSMYLCASSSPETGQGTEAFFGQGTRLTVV.

This clone came up a few times. The chain couples TRBV6-6 to TRBJ2-5; D unclear. The CDR3 length is 12 residues. The germline V gene has CDR1 MNHNY and CDR2 SVGAGI (reference sequence). V gave up 7 bases and J gave up 1 base, with 7 bases separating them. The CDR3, as DNA: TGTGCCAGCACCAACTCCCAAGAGACCCAGTACTTC. It codes for CASTNSQETQYF.

The CDR3 region is CASSLRDREFF. The CDR3 region has the DNA TGCGCCAGCAGCTTGAGGGACAGGGAGTTCTTC. The rearrangement uses TRBV5-1 and TRBJ2-1, with TRBD1 identical over 9 bases. V shed 1 base, J shed 14 bases, and the junction held 1 base outside the gene matches. This CDR3 is 11 amino acids long. Germline CDR1 is SGHRS and CDR2 is YFSETQ.

The chain combines TRBV30 with TRBJ2-7; 7 bases fit TRBD2. V dropped 4 bases and J dropped 2; count of bases not matched to a gene: 2. The CDR3 consists of 12 residues. Germline values: CDR1 GTSNPN, CDR2 SVGIG (reference sequence). The CDR3 DNA sequence: TGTGCCTGGACTAGCGGACCCTACGAGCAGTACTTC. This translates into CAWTSGPYEQYF.

This sequence joins TRBV6-5 and TRBJ1-2; 7 positions match TRBD1. V was pared by 5 bases and J by 4 bases, with 4 bases of the junction left unmatched. The CDR3 is 13 residues long. CDR1 is MNHEY and CDR2 is SVGAGI in the germline V gene. The CDR3 protein is CASSRDSSYGYTF. In nucleotides, the CDR3 is TGTGCCAGCAGTCGGGACAGTTCCTATGGCTACACCTTC.

This clone was observed many times. The chain has TRBV5-6 and TRBJ2-4, with 8 bases aligning to TRBD1. The CDR3 runs 14 residues. The trim removed 0 bases at V and 7 bases at J, leaving 3 bases unmatched. CDR1 SGHDT and CDR2 YYEEEE come from the germline V gene. CDR3 sequence (DNA): TGTGCCAGCAGCTTGGGGACAGGGATGAACATTCAGTACTTC. It codes for CASSLGTGMNIQYF.

V is TRBV5-1 and J is TRBJ2-2; 9 bases map to TRBD1. The CDR3 runs 14 residues. Germline V gene lookup returns CDR1 SGHRS and CDR2 YFSETQ. The V and J ends lost 2 bases and 6 bases, in that order; junction bases with no gene match: 2. The DNA for the CDR3 is TGCGCCAGCAGCTTTACAGGGGGCCCCGGGGAGCTGTTTTTT. Translation: CASSFTGGPGELFF.

The sample holds a few counts of this clone. The rearrangement uses TRBV5-1 and TRBJ2-5; D is unclear. The CDR3 length is 13 residues. Trimming left V 0 bases short and J 2 bases short, with 5 bases between. Germline assignment: CDR1 SGHRS and CDR2 YFSETQ. CDR3 protein: CASSLGQQETQYF. In nucleotides, the CDR3 is TGCGCCAGCAGCTTGGGCCAGCAAGAGACCCAGTACTTC.

The V and J genes are TRBV5-1 and TRBJ2-1, with 10 bases that match TRBD2. Germline CDR1 is SGHRS and CDR2 is YFSETQ. The V gene end was trimmed by 1 base and the J gene end by 9 bases; junction bases not matched to a gene: 4. This CDR3 has 14 residues. The CDR3 DNA is TGCGCCAGCAGCTTGACTAGCGGGAATACTGAGCAGTTCTTC. The encoded protein is CASSLTSGNTEQFF.

The table lists this clone with a few counts. The chain links TRBV18 to TRBJ2-6, with D perhaps matching TRBD1 (6 bases). The ends were cut back, 1 base at V and 2 bases at J, with 15 bases in the middle. This CDR3 comprises 18 residues. CDR1 is KGHSH and CDR2 is LQKENI in the germline V gene. CDR3 sequence: CASSPLVRGRAGANVLTF. CDR3 DNA: TGTGCCAGCTCACCACTCGTCAGGGGTAGAGCTGGGGCCAACGTCCTGACTTTC.

The rearrangement joins TRBV5-4 to TRBJ2-3; 7 bases align to TRBD1. Losses at the gene ends were 0 bases for V and 8 bases for J; bases not matched to a gene: 9. CDR1 and CDR2 (germline): SGHNT, YYREEE (reference sequence). The CDR3 has 15 residues. The CDR3 DNA reads as TGTGCCAGCAGCTTGGAGGTGACAGGGATCGGTACGCAGTATTTT. Translation gives CASSLEVTGIGTQYF.

This clone was found a few times. The chain recombines TRBV7-3 with TRBJ2-3, with 14 bases that match TRBD2. The CDR3 extends over 15 amino acids. Losses at the gene ends were 6 bases for V and 9 bases for J; bases not matched to a gene: 8. CDR1 SGHTA and CDR2 FQGTGA come from the germline V gene. CDR3 DNA sequence: TGTGCCAGCAGGGCGGGGACTAGCGGGAGTGGAACGCAGTATTTT. Its translation is CASRAGTSGSGTQYF.

This chain links TRBV7-2 with TRBJ2-3, with a possible D match to TRBD2 (5 bases). The V and J ends lost 5 bases and 4 bases respectively, with 16 bases between them. The CDR3 consists of 15 residues. The V gene's germline CDR1 is SGHTA and CDR2 FQGNSA. Here the CDR3 reads CASSRIGVSADTQYF. The CDR3 DNA follows: TGTGCCAGCAGCCGGATCGGAGTTAGCGCAGATACGCAGTATTTT.

The gene calls are TRBV5-1 and TRBJ2-5; 11 bases fit TRBD2. The CDR3 contains 15 residues. V lost 7 bases to trimming and J lost 1 base; unmatched junction nucleotides: 6. The V gene's germline CDR1 is SGHRS and CDR2 YFSETQ. CDR3: CASQLTSGAQETQYF. CDR3 nucleotide sequence: TGCGCCAGCCAGTTGACTAGCGGGGCCCAAGAGACCCAGTACTTC.

This clone turned up a few times. The chain carries TRBV20-1 and TRBJ1-2; TRBD1 is a possible D gene (6 bases). The CDR3 runs to 10 residues. Germline V lookup: CDR1 DFQATT, CDR2 SNEGSKA (reference sequence). V gave up 5 bases and J gave up 7 bases, with 8 bases separating them. The CDR3 protein is CSAGDTGYTF. The CDR3 DNA reads TGCAGTGCTGGGGACACTGGCTACACCTTC.

This rearrangement joins TRBV9 to TRBJ2-5; tentative D call: TRBD2 (6 bases). Trimming took off 4 bases at V and 5 bases at J, with 18 bases between the two ends. The CDR3 contains 15 residues. CDR1 is SGDLS and CDR2 is YYNGEE in the germline V gene. The CDR3 sequence: CASSPSGGLWETQYF. DNA of the CDR3: TGTGCCAGCAGCCCCAGTGGAGGGTTGTGGGAGACCCAGTACTTC.

This clone came up many times. The V call is TRBV29-1, the J call TRBJ1-2; unclear D gene. This CDR3 is 12 amino acids long. The germline gives CDR1 SQVTM, CDR2 ANQGSEA. Between the trimmed V and J ends, which lost 6 bases and 3 bases, there was a span of 11 bases. DNA for the CDR3: TGCAGCGTCCCGAACGGGGACTATGGCTACACCTTC. It yields the protein CSVPNGDYGYTF.

V is TRBV27 and J is TRBJ2-1; D is perhaps TRBD2 (6 bases). Germline values: CDR1 MNHEY, CDR2 SMNVEV (reference sequence). This CDR3 region has 15 residues. V lost 6 bases to trimming and J lost 9 bases, with 21 bases between them. CDR3 nucleotide sequence: TGTGCCAGCAGCCGCCCGGGACTGGGAGGCGGTGAGCAGTTCTTC. Protein sequence: CASSRPGLGGGEQFF.

This clone was seen a handful of times. The chain couples TRBV28 to TRBJ2-7, with 9 nucleotides matching TRBD2. The V and J ends lost 11 bases and 3 bases, in that order; junction bases with no gene match: 8. This CDR3 contains 13 residues. Per germline, CDR1 MDHEN and CDR2 SYDVKM. CDR3 DNA: TGTGCCTCGCTTAGCGGGGGACGCTACGAGCAGTACTTC. Its protein product is CASLSGGRYEQYF.

This chain uses TRBV27 with TRBJ2-2, with D perhaps TRBD2 (6 bases). CDR3 length equals 15 residues. Germline CDR1 and CDR2: MNHEY and SMNVEV (reference sequence). V lost 6 bases, J lost 0 bases, and 11 bases lay in between. The CDR3: CASSPRGSNTGELFF. CDR3 coding DNA: TGTGCCAGCAGCCCCCGGGGGTCGAACACCGGGGAGCTGTTTTTT.

Many counts were recorded for this clone. This sample includes further DNA sequences coding for the same CDR3. The rearrangement links TRBV7-2 to TRBJ2-3; D may be TRBD1 (6 bases). This CDR3 is built from 15 residues. V was shortened by 2 bases and J by 2 bases, with 11 bases between the two germline ends. Per germline, CDR1 SGHTA and CDR2 FQGNSA. The CDR3 region has the DNA TGTGCCAGCAGCTTACAGGGGATTTCCACAGATACGCAGTATTTT. Translating it yields CASSLQGISTDTQYF.

This chain connects TRBV7-2 to TRBJ1-4; D uncertain. CDR3 length equals 14 residues. The V gene's germline CDR1 is SGHTA and CDR2 FQGNSA. Trimming removed 1 base from V and 10 bases from J, with 13 bases in between. This chain's CDR3 is CASSLGMWAGKLFF. The CDR3 bases are TGTGCCAGCAGCTTAGGGATGTGGGCCGGAAAACTGTTTTTT.